Below, one TCR beta chain is given with its context. Antigen unknown. Trimming removed 2 bases from V and 0 bases from J; junction bases left unmatched: 5. The germline V gene encodes CDR1 SEHNR and CDR2 FQNEAQ (reference sequence). The CDR3 has 16 residues. This entry is derived from a study of cytomegalovirus exposure and HLA in healthy donors. Primers for the PCR totalled 60 Vbeta and 13 Jbeta. Some clones are missing from TCRdb's copy, which holds only in-frame ones; the method was immunoSEQ multiplex PCR. The data contain approximately 190,000 clones, around 88% of them singletons. Study-wide results and caveats: The study designated 160 or so TCR beta chains cytomegalovirus-associated. Most of the TCR beta V segments (in an earlier analysis) were productive either about 87% or about 30% of the time. A later analysis revealed that TCR association rates differed between HLA loci, peaking at DRB1 and bottoming out at HLA-C. V- and J-gene trimming of TCR beta was linked (in a later analysis) to a missense DCLRE1C variant.

The receptor comes from a man aged 35-49 years in good health and CMV-seropositive. The sequenced sample consisted of PBMCs. The chain couples TRBV7-9 to TRBJ1-1; TRBD1 matches 8 bases. The CDR3, as DNA: TGTGCCAGCAGCTTACCGGCAGGGGGCTTGAACACTGAAGCTTTCTTT. The encoded protein is CASSLPAGGLNTEAFF. Full variable domain (rest looked up from reference TRBV7-9 and TRBJ1-1): DTGVSQNPRHKITKRGQNVTFRCDPISEHNRLYWYRQTLGQGPEFLTYFQNEAQLEKSRLLSDRFSAERPKGSFSTLEIQRTEQGDSAMYLCASSLPAGGLNTEAFFGQGTRLTVV.